This T cell receptor beta chain was retrieved from a study of blood T cell repertoires in COVID-19. The overall study: Sample material is recorded as cDNA or gDNA derived from T cells, B-cell-depleted T cells, or PBMCs.

V gave up 8 bases and J gave up 0 bases, with 11 bases separating them. Germline loops: CDR1 MDHEN, CDR2 SYDVKM. This CDR3 has 13 amino acids. Profiled with immunoSEQ multiplex PCR; TCRdb holds only in-frame clones, not every one. Among over 200,000 clones listed, nearly 90% were seen once. This clone was observed once. This chain connects TRBV28 to TRBJ2-7; TRBD1 might be the D (5 bases). What was sequenced was PBMCs or T cells enriched from blood (not recorded which). The clonotype was recovered from a man aged 30-40 years who had recovered from COVID-19. CDR3 sequence: CASDTRDSYEQYF. The CDR3 DNA reads TGTGCCAGCGATACCAGGGACTCCTACGAGCAGTACTTC.